The 13 T cell receptor beta chains in this list originate from one sample, sequenced in a study of beta chain features in type 1 diabetes. What was sequenced were expressed TCRB transcripts, since all of the isolated RNA had been reverse transcribed. Data came from immunoSEQ multiplex PCR; TCRdb stores just in-frame clones and leaves some out. The table includes about 300,000 clones, 8% detected once. Specimen: central memory CD4+ T cells from blood. The source is a woman aged 18-30 years in good health.

On this clone itself: In the same sample, other DNA sequences code for this CDR3. The chain combines TRBV27 with TRBJ2-7, with TRBD1 matching over 10 bases. The CDR3 length is 14 residues. V was clipped by 5 bases and J by 3 bases; unmatched bases: 4. Germline loops: CDR1 MNHEY, CDR2 SMNVEV (reference sequence). The CDR3 DNA is TGTGCCAGCAGTCGACAGGGGGCTAGCTACGAGCAGTACTTC. Translation gives CASSRQGASYEQYF.

This clone was recorded a few times. The chain employs TRBV7-2 and TRBJ2-3; 7 nucleotides match TRBD2. The CDR3 is 17 amino acids. The germline V gene encodes CDR1 SGHTA and CDR2 FQGNSA. Germline trimming cut 2 bases from V and 2 bases from J; bases unmatched to any gene: 10. DNA of the CDR3: TGTGCCAGCAGCTTACAGCCTAGCGGCAAACCCACAGATACGCAGTATTTT. This codes for CASSLQPSGKPTDTQYF.

Concerning this clone itself: A much larger clonotype is one base distant, so this may be a read error. The chain joins TRBV30 to TRBJ2-5; the D gene could be TRBD1 or TRBD2 (5 bases each). Looked up from germline, CDR1 is GTSNPN and CDR2 is SVGIG (reference sequence). This CDR3 is built from 15 residues. The CDR3 here is CAGSHGANPQETQYF. The CDR3 region has the DNA TGTGCCGGGAGTCACGGGGCGAACCCCCAAGAGACCCAGTACTTC.

V is TRBV4-1 and J is TRBJ1-1; D not certain. The CDR3 totals 19 residues. Trimming stripped 0 bases from V and 0 bases from J, with 20 bases between. Germline V gene lookup returns CDR1 MGHRA and CDR2 YSYEKL. CDR3 DNA: TGCGCCAGCAGCCAAGAATGGCAGGCGACTGGGTATATGAACACTGAAGCTTTCTTT. It specifies CASSQEWQATGYMNTEAFF.

This clone came up a few times. This CDR3 is also generated by other DNA sequences in the sample. The chain is built from TRBV28 and TRBJ1-1, with 7 bases that match TRBD1. Germline loops: CDR1 MDHEN, CDR2 SYDVKM. Trimming cost V 6 bases and J 4 bases; bases outside gene matches: 5. CDR3 length: 13 amino acids. CDR3: CASSRDRVTEAFF. DNA for the CDR3: TGTGCCAGCAGCCGCGACAGGGTCACTGAAGCTTTCTTT.

The CDR3 DNA follows: TGTGCCAGTAGCCCCCGGGGACACACAGATACGCAGTATTTT. Translating gives CASSPRGHTDTQYF. This chain links TRBV19 with TRBJ2-3; maybe TRBD1 (6 bases). Per the germline V gene, CDR1 is LNHDA and CDR2 is SQIVND (reference sequence). V gave up 6 bases and J gave up 2 bases, with 12 bases separating them. The CDR3 has 14 residues. Looking up the rest from reference TRBV19 and TRBJ2-3 gives the full variable domain: DGGITQSPKYLFRKEGQNVTLSCEQNLNHDAMYWYRQDPGQGLRLIYYSQIVNDFQKGDIAEGYSVSREKKESFPLTVTSAQKNPTAFYLCASSPRGHTDTQYFGPGTRLTVL.

This clone was counted only a few times. A junction end diverges from the germline sequence, so it may reflect a read error. This chain connects TRBV16 to TRBJ1-2; 12 nucleotides match TRBD1. There are 15 residues in the CDR3. Germline values: CDR1 KGHSY, CDR2 FQNENV. CDR3 DNA: TGTGCCAGCAGCCGAAGCTCCGGGACAGGGGGCCCAACTGTCTTC. Translation: CASSRSSGTGGPTVF.

The chain carries TRBV28 and TRBJ2-7; 10 bases map to TRBD1. After removal of 6 bases from V and 7 bases from J, the junction contained 6 bases not matched to a gene. Germline V gene data show CDR1 as MDHEN and CDR2 as SYDVKM. The CDR3 is made up of 13 amino acids. CDR3 sequence reads: CASRRQGAREQYV. The CDR3 DNA follows: TGTGCCAGCAGAAGACAGGGGGCGCGAGAGCAGTACGTC.

The rearrangement uses TRBV27 and TRBJ1-6, with TRBD1 identical over 9 bases. Looked up from germline, CDR1 is MNHEY and CDR2 is SMNVEV (reference sequence). CDR3 length: 12 residues. Trimming at V came to 6 bases and at J to 14 bases, leaving 5 bases not matched to a gene. CDR3 sequence reads: CASSRDRVSLHF. Here the CDR3 DNA reads TGTGCCAGCAGCCGGGACAGGGTCTCCCTCCACTTT.

The table lists this clone with a few counts. V is TRBV29-1 and J is TRBJ2-3; D is perhaps TRBD2 (5 bases). V lost 3 bases to trimming and J lost 9 bases, with 19 bases between them. Germline V CDR1 and CDR2: SQVTM, ANQGSEA. The CDR3 contains 14 residues. The CDR3 DNA follows: TGCAGCGTTGACGGGATTCTCACTTCCCCGACGCAGTATTTT. Translated: CSVDGILTSPTQYF.

The V and J genes are TRBV2 and TRBJ1-5; D unclear. CDR1 and CDR2 (germline): SNHLY, FYNNEI. The CDR3 totals 12 residues. The germline V and J ends were trimmed by 3 bases and 6 bases, with 6 bases remaining between them. CDR3 nucleotide sequence: TGTGCCAGCAGTGATAGCGGTCAGCCCCAGCATTTT. It yields the protein CASSDSGQPQHF. Together with reference TRBV2 and TRBJ1-5, the CDR3 gives the full variable domain: EPEVTQTPSHQVTQMGQEVILRCVPISNHLYFYWYRQILGQKVEFLVSFYNNEISEKSEIFDDQFSVERPDGSNFTLKIRSTKLEDSAMYFCASSDSGQPQHFGDGTRLSIL.

Only a few counts were recorded for this clone. The rearrangement uses TRBV9 and TRBJ2-5; D not certain. The CDR3 runs 16 residues. Trimming pared 0 bases from V and 4 bases from J, leaving 16 bases between. Germline-derived CDR1 and CDR2 are SGDLS and YYNGEE. CDR3 region: CASSVGFGFGGETQYF. The CDR3 DNA reads TGTGCCAGCAGCGTAGGCTTTGGGTTTGGCGGAGAGACCCAGTACTTC.

The rearrangement joins TRBV7-9 to TRBJ2-7; perhaps TRBD2 as D (6 bases). V was trimmed by 3 bases and J by 6 bases, leaving 9 bases between them. Germline V lookup: CDR1 SEHNR, CDR2 FQNEAQ (reference sequence). The CDR3 is 12 amino acids. The CDR3 DNA is TGTGCCAGCAGCTTGGCGGGGCGCGAGCAGTACGTC. Residues: CASSLAGREQYV.